This is a list of T cell receptor beta chains from one sample in a study of blood T cells in healthy people across ages. One entry per CDR3 protein results from TCRdb running MiXCR on the 5' RACE reads. The sample holds roughly 2 million distinct CDR3 sequences, just under 50% seen once. The sequenced sample consisted of blood. All receptors come from a woman aged 40 to 49 in good health. CDR3s include the opening cysteine and the closing phenylalanine or tryptophan. D genes are given only for firm matches. Expanded clones are given a class, and other clones once, few, many or no size at all.

J: TRBJ2-5; V: TRBV24-1; D: TRBD1; size: -; DNA: TGTGCCACCAGTGATCACAGGGGTGAAGAGACCCAGTACTTC; CDR3: CATSDHRGEETQYF
J: TRBJ2-1; V: TRBV29-1; D: -; size: -; DNA: TGCAGCGCCGACCTGGCGAATGAGCAGTTCTTC; CDR3: CSADLANEQFF
J: TRBJ2-3; V: TRBV5-8; D: -; size: once; DNA: TGTGCCAGCAGCTTGGCCTGGGGTCTAGGGTCTTCAAGGGATACGCAGTATTTT; CDR3: CASSLAWGLGSSRDTQYF
J: TRBJ2-7; V: TRBV27; D: TRBD1; size: few; DNA: TGTGCCAGCAGTTCTCAGACAGGGAACTCCTACGAGCAGTACTTC; CDR3: CASSSQTGNSYEQYF
J: TRBJ2-7; V: TRBV11-3; D: TRBD1; size: -; DNA: TGTGCCAGCAGCCAAACCGGGACAGGGGGCGACGAGCAGTACTTC; CDR3: CASSQTGTGGDEQYF
J: TRBJ2-3; V: TRBV28; D: -; size: once; DNA: TGTGCCAGCAGTTTAATGGTGGGGACAGATACGCAGTATTTT; CDR3: CASSLMVGTDTQYF
J: TRBJ1-6; V: TRBV7-9; D: -; size: -; DNA: TGTGCCAGCAGCCGGACGCAGGATAATTCACCCCTCCACTTT; CDR3: CASSRTQDNSPLHF
J: TRBJ1-2; V: TRBV4-3; D: -; size: once; DNA: TGCGCCAGCAGCCAAGAGGGCTGGGCCTATGGCTACACCTTC; CDR3: CASSQEGWAYGYTF
J: TRBJ1-4; V: TRBV24-1; D: -; size: -; DNA: TGTGCCACCAGATGGACAGAAAGGGATGAAAAACTGTTTTTT; CDR3: CATRWTERDEKLFF
J: TRBJ2-5; V: TRBV7-2; D: -; size: once; DNA: TGTGCCAGCAGCATAGGAGGGGCAGGGCTGTACTTC; CDR3: CASSIGGAGLYF
J: TRBJ2-7; V: TRBV6-5; D: TRBD1; size: many; DNA: TGTGCCAGCAGGATTGGTGGGACAGGGACCTACGAGCAGTACTTC; CDR3: CASRIGGTGTYEQYF
J: TRBJ1-4; V: TRBV6-2/TRBV6-3; D: -; size: few; DNA: TGTGCCACCAGCCTATATGCAACTAATGAAAAACTGTTTTTT; CDR3: CATSLYATNEKLFF
J: TRBJ2-7; V: TRBV7-9; D: TRBD1; size: -; DNA: TGTGCCAGCAGCGCCCTAGACAGGGGGCTCCGCTACGAGCAGTACTTC; CDR3: CASSALDRGLRYEQYF
J: TRBJ1-1; V: TRBV25-1; D: -; size: -; DNA: TGTGCCAGCACCGGGAGGAGGGAGGCTTTCTTT; CDR3: CASTGRREAFF
J: TRBJ1-6; V: TRBV20-1; D: -; size: -; DNA: TGCAGTGCTAAGGAGACCCTCTTGAATTCACCCCTCCACTTT; CDR3: CSAKETLLNSPLHF
J: TRBJ2-7; V: TRBV6-5; D: -; size: -; DNA: TGTGCCAGCAGTCGAGGAGACACATCCTACGAGCAGTACTTC; CDR3: CASSRGDTSYEQYF
J: TRBJ2-1; V: TRBV27; D: -; size: -; DNA: TGTGCCAGCAGTTTTAACTGGTACAATGAGCAGTTCTTC; CDR3: CASSFNWYNEQFF
J: TRBJ1-5; V: TRBV20-1; D: -; size: -; DNA: TGCAGTGCTAGAGAGCAGTTAAGCAATCAGCCCCAGCATTTT; CDR3: CSAREQLSNQPQHF
J: TRBJ2-1; V: TRBV20-1; D: -; size: few; DNA: TGCAGTGCTAGAGATATGGCTAGCCCGGGGAATGAGCAGTTCTTC; CDR3: CSARDMASPGNEQFF
J: TRBJ1-1; V: TRBV28; D: -; size: -; DNA: TGTGCCAGCAGTTTCGCGAGCATGAACACTGAAGCTTTCTTT; CDR3: CASSFASMNTEAFF
J: TRBJ1-2; V: TRBV6-5; D: -; size: -; DNA: TGTGCCAGCAGTTACTCGGCGGGGGAGAATGGCTACACCTTC; CDR3: CASSYSAGENGYTF
J: TRBJ1-5; V: TRBV6-6; D: -; size: -; DNA: TGTGCCAGCGGGGGGCCCCAGCATTTT; CDR3: CASGGPQHF
J: TRBJ2-7; V: TRBV6-6; D: -; size: few; DNA: TGTGCCAGCAGTGGGGGGGGACAGACCTACGAGCAGTACTTC; CDR3: CASSGGGQTYEQYF
J: TRBJ2-7; V: TRBV5-6; D: -; size: few; DNA: TGTGCCAGCAGCTTCAATTTAGGCCCAGGGCGTTACGAGCAGTACTTC; CDR3: CASSFNLGPGRYEQYF
J: TRBJ2-5; V: TRBV20-1; D: -; size: -; DNA: TGCAGTGCTAGGGGAACCCTAATCAAAGAGACCCAGTACTTC; CDR3: CSARGTLIKETQYF
J: TRBJ1-2; V: TRBV27; D: -; size: few; DNA: TGTGCCAGCAGTTTATCGAGGACCGGCCGAGGCTACACCTTC; CDR3: CASSLSRTGRGYTF
J: TRBJ2-5; V: TRBV28; D: TRBD2; size: once; DNA: TGTGCCAGCAGTTTGCTAGCGGGGGCCCGCCAAGAGACCCAGTACTTC; CDR3: CASSLLAGARQETQYF
J: TRBJ2-3; V: TRBV4-3; D: -; size: -; DNA: TGCGCCAGCAGCCAAGATATATGGGGAACAGATACGCAGTATTTT; CDR3: CASSQDIWGTDTQYF
J: TRBJ1-5; V: TRBV20-1; D: -; size: -; DNA: TGCAGTGCTAGATCTTTGTCGTCTAGCAATCAGCCCCAGCATTTT; CDR3: CSARSLSSSNQPQHF
J: TRBJ2-1; V: TRBV7-2; D: -; size: -; DNA: TGTGCCAGCAGCCCCGGAGGGGGGGGTCTAAATGAGCAGTTCTTC; CDR3: CASSPGGGGLNEQFF
J: TRBJ2-3; V: TRBV11-2; D: -; size: -; DNA: TGTGCCAGCAGCTTAGTATGGGGGGCAGATACGCAGTATTTT; CDR3: CASSLVWGADTQYF
J: TRBJ2-1; V: TRBV7-6; D: TRBD1; size: many; DNA: TGTGCCAGCAGCTTAAACAGGGGAGATGAGCAGTTCTTC; CDR3: CASSLNRGDEQFF
J: TRBJ2-1; V: TRBV2; D: -; size: -; DNA: TGTGCCAGCAGTGTGGGAATGTCCTACAATGAGCAGTTCTTC; CDR3: CASSVGMSYNEQFF
J: TRBJ2-7; V: TRBV3-1; D: -; size: few; DNA: TGTGCCAGCAGCCTCTCGGGGGCGCCGGGGGAAGAGCAGTACTTC; CDR3: CASSLSGAPGEEQYF